This T cell receptor beta chain emerged from a study of T cells in Graves' hyperthyroidism and ophthalmopathy. Whole-study findings and limits: Among thyroid clonotypes expanded above 0.001, most also appeared in blood. Classification by a 13 V-J model distinguished ophthalmopathy from stable hyperthyroidism.

Using RNA transcripts as the source, TCR beta CDR3 regions were amplified. The TCR CDR3 was amplified in a first-round RT-PCR using the HTBI primer set. TCRdb re-derived calls from the multiplex PCR reads in MiXCR, one entry per CDR3 protein. This table holds around 97,000 distinct CDR3 sequences, around 50% found once. Germline loops: CDR1 DFQATT, CDR2 SNEGSKA (reference sequence). Unmatched junction bases numbered 10, after V lost 4 bases and J lost 4 bases. This CDR3 is built from 15 residues. This clonotype was seen at least ten times. Its antigen remains unidentified. No ophthalmopathy progression within 18 months constituted stable Graves' hyperthyroidism. Lactation, pregnancy, other autoimmune disease or uncontrolled infection excluded patients.

Sequenced sample: blood. This sequence originates from a man in his forties or fifties with Graves' hyperthyroidism. V is TRBV20-1 and J is TRBJ1-1; 9 nucleotides match TRBD1. The chain's CDR3 is CSATALGTGSTEAFF. CDR3 nucleotides: TGCAGTGCTACAGCCCTTGGGACAGGGAGCACTGAAGCTTTCTTT.